The next 12 T cell receptor beta chains were all read from a single sample in a study of blood T cell repertoires in COVID-19. Clones were read by immunoSEQ multiplex PCR, and TCRdb kept only the in-frame ones, dropping some. The sample contains under 350,000 clones, around 89% of which appear only once. Sequencing used peripheral blood. These receptors originate from a middle-aged man with acute or convalescent COVID-19.

In this sample, this clone turned up once. The chain employs TRBV2 and TRBJ2-2; the D gene is possibly TRBD1 (6 bases). The V and J ends lost 8 bases and 5 bases respectively, with 12 bases between them. This CDR3 has 13 residues. Germline-derived CDR1 and CDR2 are SNHLY and FYNNEI. CDR3 amino acids: CASATQGTGELFF. The DNA of the CDR3 is TGTGCCAGCGCCACTCAGGGGACCGGGGAGCTGTTTTTT.

The V gene is TRBV24-1, the J gene TRBJ2-3, with 8 bases aligning to TRBD1. Germline V gene lookup returns CDR1 KGHDR and CDR2 SFDVKD. Germline trimming cut 2 bases from V and 2 bases from J; bases unmatched to any gene: 2. The CDR3 extends over 15 amino acids. The DNA of the CDR3 is TGTGCCACCAGTGATTCGGGACAGGTCACAGATACGCAGTATTTT. The encoded protein is CATSDSGQVTDTQYF.

The chain joins TRBV15 to TRBJ2-1, with TRBD2 matching 14 bases. The V gene end was trimmed by 0 bases and the J gene end by 9 bases; junction bases not matched to a gene: 7. The germline gives CDR1 LNHNV, CDR2 YYDKDF (reference sequence). CDR3 length: 17 residues. The CDR3 DNA is TGTGCCACCAGCAGAGAGGCGGGACTAGCGGGGGCGGTTGAGCAGTTCTTC. Translating it yields CATSREAGLAGAVEQFF. Full variable domain (outside the CDR3, taken from reference TRBV15 and TRBJ2-1): DAMVIQNPRYQVTQFGKPVTLSCSQTLNHNVMYWYQQKSSQAPKLLFHYYDKDFNNEADTPDNFQSRRPNTSFCFLDIRSPGLGDTAMYLCATSREAGLAGAVEQFFGPGTRLTVL.

This rearrangement joins TRBV5-6 to TRBJ1-2, with 8 bases identical to TRBD1. CDR1 and CDR2 (germline): SGHDT, YYEEEE. Trimming at V came to 4 bases and at J to 1 base, leaving 6 bases not matched to a gene. The CDR3 covers 15 residues. The CDR3 DNA reads as TGTGCCAGCAGCATATGGGACAGGTTTAACTATGGCTACACCTTC. Translating gives CASSIWDRFNYGYTF. The entire variable domain, with the rest obtained from reference TRBV5-6 and TRBJ1-2, is as follows: DAGVTQSPTHLIKTRGQQVTLRCSPKSGHDTVSWYQQALGQGPQFIFQYYEEEERQRGNFPDRFSGHQFPNYSSELNVNALLLGDSALYLCASSIWDRFNYGYTFGSGTRLTVV.

This chain connects TRBV5-4 to TRBJ2-1; 7 positions agree with TRBD1. Germline-derived CDR1 and CDR2 are SGHNT and YYREEE (reference sequence). The V segment lost 7 bases and the J segment 7 bases; nucleotides outside the gene matches: 14. The length of the CDR3 is 15 residues. The CDR3 DNA reads as TGTGCCAGCTGGACCCGGGACAGACCAGGAAATGAGCAGTTCTTC. Translation: CASWTRDRPGNEQFF.

This chain links TRBV2 with TRBJ2-1; D is uncertain. The V end was cut by 5 bases, the J end by 4 bases, with 9 bases between. Germline V gene data show CDR1 as SNHLY and CDR2 as FYNNEI. CDR3 size: 13 residues. For the CDR3, the DNA is TGTGCCAGCAGTATCGCGGTTTACAATGAGCAGTTCTTC. Protein product: CASSIAVYNEQFF.

CDR3 sequence: CASSRKLAGGDTGELFF. In DNA form, the CDR3 reads TGTGCCAGCAGCCGTAAACTAGCGGGGGGAGACACCGGGGAGCTGTTTTTT. This rearrangement joins TRBV2 to TRBJ2-2, with 12 bases identical to TRBD2. Germline V gene lookup returns CDR1 SNHLY and CDR2 FYNNEI. V dropped 6 bases and J dropped 3; count of bases not matched to a gene: 8. CDR3 length equals 17 residues. Together with reference TRBV2 and TRBJ2-2, the CDR3 gives the full variable domain: EPEVTQTPSHQVTQMGQEVILRCVPISNHLYFYWYRQILGQKVEFLVSFYNNEISEKSEIFDDQFSVERPDGSNFTLKIRSTKLEDSAMYFCASSRKLAGGDTGELFFGEGSRLTVL.

The rearrangement joins TRBV19 to TRBJ1-5; D remains unclear. With 3 bases removed from V and 1 base from J, the gap between germline ends came to 7 bases. The CDR3 is 14 residues long. Per germline, CDR1 LNHDA and CDR2 SQIVND (reference sequence). CDR3 DNA sequence: TGTGCCAGTAGTATCAATAGAAGCAATCAGCCCCAGCATTTT. This gives the protein CASSINRSNQPQHF.

The chain couples TRBV5-4 to TRBJ2-1; TRBD1 agrees at 7 bases. This CDR3 comprises 14 residues. CDR1 and CDR2 from the germline V gene are SGHNT and YYREEE (reference sequence). J gave up 9 bases and V 4 bases, and 10 bases lay outside the gene matches. The CDR3 sequence: CASSQRQGTGEQFF. The CDR3 DNA sequence: TGTGCCAGCAGCCAGAGACAGGGTACCGGTGAGCAGTTCTTC.

This clone showed up just once. J is TRBJ2-1 and V is TRBV7-2; 9 nucleotides line up with TRBD2. Trimming cost V 5 bases and J 15 bases; bases outside gene matches: 14. The CDR3 sequence is 14 residues long. CDR1 and CDR2 (germline): SGHTA, FQGNSA. The chain's CDR3 is CASSQYPVAGVLFF. CDR3 sequence (DNA): TGTGCCAGCAGCCAATACCCCGTAGCGGGGGTTCTGTTCTTC.

The J gene is TRBJ1-6, the V gene TRBV3-1 (or the pseudogene TRBV3-2); no reliable D call. The CDR3 runs 13 residues. CDR1 and CDR2 (germline): LGHDT, YNNKEL (reference sequence). The V gene lost 5 bases and the J gene lost 15 bases, with 17 bases spanning the gap. The CDR3 sequence is CASSFLSVPGLHF. The DNA of the CDR3 is TGTGCCAGCAGCTTCCTATCCGTCCCCGGCCTCCACTTT.

The chain recombines TRBV6-5 with TRBJ1-1; D is unresolved. Per germline, CDR1 MNHEY and CDR2 SVGAGI. The V end lost 10 bases, the J end lost 1 base, and 13 bases lay between the germline ends. CDR3 length: 13 amino acids. The CDR3, as DNA: TGTGCCACTACCACCCCCAAGAACACTGAAGCTTTCTTT. It specifies CATTTPKNTEAFF.